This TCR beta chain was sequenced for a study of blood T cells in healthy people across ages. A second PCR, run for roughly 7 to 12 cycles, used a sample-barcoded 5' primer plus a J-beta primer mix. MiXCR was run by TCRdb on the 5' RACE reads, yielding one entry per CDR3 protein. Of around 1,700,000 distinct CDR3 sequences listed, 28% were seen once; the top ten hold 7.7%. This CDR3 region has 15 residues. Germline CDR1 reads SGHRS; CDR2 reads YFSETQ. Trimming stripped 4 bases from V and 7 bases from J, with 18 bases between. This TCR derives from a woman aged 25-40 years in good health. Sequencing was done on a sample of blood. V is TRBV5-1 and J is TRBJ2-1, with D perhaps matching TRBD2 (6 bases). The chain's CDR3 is CASSPPDYPSNEQFF. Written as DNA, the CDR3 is TGCGCCAGCAGCCCGCCGGACTACCCCTCGAATGAGCAGTTCTTC.